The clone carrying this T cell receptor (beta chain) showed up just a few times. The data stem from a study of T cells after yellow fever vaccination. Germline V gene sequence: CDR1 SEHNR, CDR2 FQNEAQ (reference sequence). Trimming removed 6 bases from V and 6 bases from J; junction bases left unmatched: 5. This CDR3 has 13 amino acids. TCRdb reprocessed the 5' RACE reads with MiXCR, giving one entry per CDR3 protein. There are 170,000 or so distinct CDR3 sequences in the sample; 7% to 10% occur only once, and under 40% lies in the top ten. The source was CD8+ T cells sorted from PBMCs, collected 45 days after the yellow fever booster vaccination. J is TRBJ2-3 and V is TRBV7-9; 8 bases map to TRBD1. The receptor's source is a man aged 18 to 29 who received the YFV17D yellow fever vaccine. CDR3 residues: CASRPTGGDTQYF. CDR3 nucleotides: TGTGCCAGCAGGCCCACAGGGGGGGATACGCAGTATTTT.